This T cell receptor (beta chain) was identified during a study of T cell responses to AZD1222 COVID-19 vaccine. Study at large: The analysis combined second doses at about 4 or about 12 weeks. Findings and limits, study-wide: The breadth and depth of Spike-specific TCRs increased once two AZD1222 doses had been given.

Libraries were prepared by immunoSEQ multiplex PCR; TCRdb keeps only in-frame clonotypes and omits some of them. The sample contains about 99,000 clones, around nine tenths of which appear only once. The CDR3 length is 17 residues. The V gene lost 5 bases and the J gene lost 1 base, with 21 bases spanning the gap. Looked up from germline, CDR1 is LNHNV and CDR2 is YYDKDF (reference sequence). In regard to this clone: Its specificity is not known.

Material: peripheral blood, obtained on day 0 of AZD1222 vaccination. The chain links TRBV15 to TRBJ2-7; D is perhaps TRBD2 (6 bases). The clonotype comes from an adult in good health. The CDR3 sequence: CATSSRAGIRISYEQYF. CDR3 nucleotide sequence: TGTGCCACCAGCTCCCGGGCGGGGATCAGGATTTCCTACGAGCAGTACTTC.